This TCR beta chain was identified in a study of molecular identifiers for immune sequencing clone quantification. Study-level results: More than 99% of effector molecules, versus under 1% of naive-cell molecules, belonged to clones above 20 RNA copies.

A word on this clonotype: Its antigen is unknown.

V was shortened by 8 bases and J by 0 bases, with 20 bases between the two germline ends. The germline CDR1 and CDR2 sequences are GTSNPN and SVGIG (reference sequence). This CDR3 contains 16 residues. One entry per CDR3 protein results from TCRdb running MiXCR on the PCR reads. This table holds approximately 630,000 distinct CDR3 sequences, roughly 25% found once. This receptor was identified in a human donor in good health. Some libraries in this study had Jurkat cell RNA spiked in. The specimen sequenced was naive CD8+ T cells from blood, with Jurkat cell RNA spiked in. Subset noted: FACS-sorted CD8+CD4-CCR7+CD45RA+ naive T cells. This chain uses TRBV30 with TRBJ1-3; D possibly corresponds to TRBD1 (5 bases). Here the CDR3 reads CARLGCRESSGNTIYF. The CDR3 DNA reads as TGTGCCCGCCTAGGCTGCAGGGAATCCTCTGGAAACACCATATATTTT.